This passage covers 15 T cell receptor beta chains from one sample sequenced in a study of T cell repertoires in cytomegalovirus infection. Antigens for these TCRs are unknown. TCRdb reprocessed the reads with MiXCR, giving one entry per CDR3 protein. The data contain roughly 350,000 distinct CDR3 sequences, about 34% of them seen just once; the ten biggest clones take up approximately 15%. The sequenced sample was cultured PBMCs, obtained from culture after CMV antigen stimulation. The receptors were gathered from a human donor in good health (CMV status not recorded). Some clones in this sample may be carry-over from other donors' samples.

The V call is TRBV12-3 or TRBV12-4, the J call TRBJ2-5; tentatively, D is TRBD2 (5 bases). The CDR3 loop spans 15 amino acids. Trimming took off 2 bases at V and 5 bases at J, with 15 bases between the two ends. The CDR3 protein is CASSLREGNRETQYF. In DNA, the CDR3 is TGTGCCAGCAGTTTACGGGAAGGCAATCGGGAGACCCAGTACTTC.

This clonotype was seen many times. Here the CDR3 reads CASSPQRNQPQHF. As DNA, the CDR3 is TGTGCCAGCAGCCCACAGAGAAATCAGCCCCAGCATTTT. The rearrangement joins TRBV7-2 to TRBJ1-5, with D unclear. Germline V gives CDR1 SGHTA, CDR2 FQGNSA. The CDR3 extends over 13 amino acids. V dropped 5 bases and J dropped 4 bases, with 9 bases sitting between them.

This clonotype was counted only a few times. The chain recombines TRBV4-1 with TRBJ2-1, with 10 positions matching TRBD2. This CDR3 contains 20 residues. J gave up 0 bases and V 1 base, and 12 bases lay outside the gene matches. Germline assignment: CDR1 MGHRA and CDR2 YSYEKL. Written as DNA, the CDR3 is TGCGCCAGCAGCCAAGGAGTTCCTAGCGGGAGTTGGGGCTCCTACAATGAGCAGTTCTTC. Amino acid sequence: CASSQGVPSGSWGSYNEQFF.

The chain is built from TRBV5-1 and TRBJ2-1; TRBD2 matches 13 bases. The CDR3 is 17 residues long. The germline gives CDR1 SGHRS, CDR2 YFSETQ. Trimming cost V 1 base and J 6 bases; bases outside gene matches: 7. CDR3: CASSLYPRTSGSNEQFF. CDR3 sequence (DNA): TGCGCCAGCAGCTTGTACCCACGGACTAGCGGGAGCAATGAGCAGTTCTTC.

This clonotype was recorded a few times. V is TRBV5-6 and J is TRBJ2-7, with TRBD1 matching 7 bases. Trimming cost V 6 bases and J 4 bases; bases outside gene matches: 13. This CDR3 is built from 15 residues. Germline CDR1 is SGHDT and CDR2 is YYEEEE. The chain's CDR3 is CASTAWGQINYEQYF. Written as DNA, the CDR3 is TGTGCCAGCACCGCCTGGGGACAGATAAATTACGAGCAGTACTTC.

The rearrangement links TRBV27 to TRBJ2-7, with D unresolved. CDR3 size: 13 residues. The V gene lost 6 bases and the J gene lost 3 bases, with 12 bases spanning the gap. From germline, CDR1 is MNHEY and CDR2 SMNVEV (reference sequence). Here the CDR3 reads CASSRTPDYEQYF. The CDR3 DNA follows: TGTGCCAGCAGCCGCACTCCCGACTACGAGCAGTACTTC.

The genes are TRBV7-6 and TRBJ1-1, with D uncertain. The CDR3 consists of 13 residues. V was shortened by 5 bases and J by 5 bases, with 12 bases between the two germline ends. In germline, CDR1 is SGHVS, CDR2 FNYEAQ. CDR3 DNA: TGTGCCAGCAGCCCCAGGATCGGGACTGAAGCTTTCTTT. It is translated as CASSPRIGTEAFF.

V is TRBV7-2 and J is TRBJ1-5; D remains ambiguous. Deletions cut 1 base from V and 4 bases from J, with 5 bases between. The length of the CDR3 is 13 residues. Per germline, CDR1 SGHTA and CDR2 FQGNSA. The CDR3 DNA sequence: TGTGCCAGCAGCTTAGGGTGGAATCAGCCCCAGCATTTT. Translated, it gives CASSLGWNQPQHF.

The gene calls are TRBV27 and TRBJ2-3; D is undetermined. CDR1 MNHEY and CDR2 SMNVEV come from the germline V gene (reference sequence). Trimming pared 5 bases from V and 6 bases from J, leaving 21 bases between. The CDR3 spans 16 residues. CDR3 bases: TGTGCCAGCAGTACCCGGTTTGATCATGGGGTCGATACGCAGTATTTT. Translated, it gives CASSTRFDHGVDTQYF.

This clonotype came up a few times. The chain joins TRBV19 to TRBJ2-3; 7 nucleotides agree with TRBD1. J gave up 3 bases and V 7 bases, and 4 bases lay outside the gene matches. There are 13 residues in the CDR3. Germline V gives CDR1 LNHDA, CDR2 SQIVND (reference sequence). The CDR3 loop reads CASMGTETDTQYF. In DNA form, the CDR3 reads TGTGCCAGTATGGGGACAGAGACAGATACGCAGTATTTT.

V and J are TRBV14 and TRBJ1-1, with a tentative D call TRBD1 (6 bases). The CDR3 has 13 residues. CDR1 is SGHDN, CDR2 FVKESK, per germline. The V end lost 3 bases, the J end lost 11 bases, and 16 bases lay between the germline ends. The CDR3 nucleotides are TGTGCCAGCAGCCAGGGGGGGGCCCGGAATGCTTTCTTT. Amino acid sequence: CASSQGGARNAFF.

A few counts support this clonotype. Here the CDR3 reads CASSDRQTTYEKLFF. The CDR3, as DNA: TGCGCCAGCAGCGATCGACAAACGACGTATGAAAAACTGTTTTTT. The chain combines TRBV4-1 with TRBJ1-4; the D is unclear. Germline V lookup: CDR1 MGHRA, CDR2 YSYEKL. Deletions cut 5 bases from V and 6 bases from J, with 16 bases between. The CDR3 runs 15 residues.

V and J are TRBV28 and TRBJ2-7, with TRBD2 matching over 9 bases. J was trimmed by 4 bases and V by 3 bases; bases with no gene match: 7. CDR1 is MDHEN, CDR2 SYDVKM, per germline. This CDR3 region has 15 residues. The CDR3 DNA reads TGTGCCAGCAGTTTGCATGCGGGAGGGCCTTACGAGCAGTACTTC. As protein: CASSLHAGGPYEQYF.

CDR3 in amino acids: CASSPNRDDEQYV. The CDR3 nucleotides read TGTGCCAGCTCACCGAACCGGGACGATGAGCAGTACGTC. The gene calls are TRBV18 and TRBJ2-7; D may match TRBD1 or TRBD2 (5 bases each). With 3 bases removed from V and 7 bases from J, the gap between germline ends came to 13 bases. The CDR3 covers 13 residues. Germline CDR1 and CDR2: KGHSH and LQKENI.

The chain recombines TRBV10-3 with TRBJ1-5, with TRBD1 as a possible D gene (5 bases). Germline V CDR1 and CDR2: ENHRY, SYGVKD. The V and J ends lost 7 bases and 3 bases respectively, with 13 bases between them. The CDR3 spans 14 residues. This CDR3 reads CAITAEQDNQPQHF. The CDR3 DNA reads TGTGCCATCACCGCAGAACAGGACAATCAGCCCCAGCATTTT.